The 15 T cell receptor beta chains in this list originate from one sample, sequenced in a study of cytomegalovirus exposure and HLA in healthy donors. The PCR employed 60 Vbeta primers together with 13 Jbeta primers. TCRdb keeps only in-frame clones here, not all; method: immunoSEQ multiplex PCR. In all, the sample yields some 110,000 clones. Sample: PBMCs. All receptors derive from a young man in good health and CMV-seronegative.

The chain has TRBV28 and TRBJ1-6; TRBD1 aligns across 8 bases. Germline CDR1 is MDHEN and CDR2 is SYDVKM. This CDR3 has 15 amino acids. Trimming took 4 bases from V and 10 from J; bases not matched to a gene: 9. The CDR3 DNA sequence: TGTGCCAGCAGTTATTATCAGGGGGCAGGATCACCCCTCCACTTT. Residues: CASSYYQGAGSPLHF.

The chain has TRBV7-9 and TRBJ1-5; a weak D match, TRBD1 (5 bases). Germline V gives CDR1 SEHNR, CDR2 FQNEAQ (reference sequence). This CDR3 comprises 14 residues. Trimming took 4 bases from V and 7 from J, leaving 14 bases between them. The CDR3 region is CASSSDSAGQPQHF. The CDR3 coding sequence is TGTGCCAGCAGCTCTGACAGCGCAGGACAGCCCCAGCATTTT.

V is TRBV7-8 and J is TRBJ1-2; TRBD1 aligns across 7 bases. Germline V lookup: CDR1 SGHVS, CDR2 FQNEAQ. V lost 1 base and J lost 7; bases outside the gene matches: 9. CDR3 length: 15 residues. As DNA, the CDR3 is TGTGCCAGCAGCTTAGGGTTTGAGGCAGGGGGTGGCTACACCTTC. Its protein is CASSLGFEAGGGYTF.

The chain couples TRBV5-1 to TRBJ2-2, with D possibly TRBD1 on 6 matching bases. There are 15 residues in the CDR3. In germline, CDR1 is SGHRS, CDR2 YFSETQ. Trimming took 0 bases from V and 7 from J, leaving 13 bases between them. The CDR3 reads CASSLEPGVLGELFF. CDR3 sequence (DNA): TGCGCCAGCAGCTTGGAACCAGGGGTGCTCGGGGAGCTGTTTTTT.

The V gene is TRBV11-3, the J gene TRBJ2-7; D might be TRBD2 (5 bases). Germline V gene data show CDR1 as SGHNT and CDR2 as YENEEA. This CDR3 has 13 residues. Trimming shortened V by 5 bases and J by 0 bases, and 8 bases separated the two germline ends. CDR3 coding DNA: TGTGCCAGCAGCCCGGGGAGCTCCTACGAGCAGTACTTC. Translation gives CASSPGSSYEQYF.

The chain has TRBV5-4 and TRBJ1-2, with 9 positions matching TRBD1. Losses at the gene ends were 2 bases for V and 4 bases for J; bases not matched to a gene: 6. The germline CDR1 and CDR2 sequences are SGHNT and YYREEE (reference sequence). CDR3 size: 15 residues. As DNA, the CDR3 is TGTGCCAGCAGCTTCCGGACAGGGGATAGCTATGGCTACACCTTC. Amino acid sequence: CASSFRTGDSYGYTF.

CDR3 residues: CASSIGGLRADTQYF. CDR3 nucleotides: TGTGCCAGTAGTATAGGTGGTCTTCGGGCAGATACGCAGTATTTT. The rearrangement uses TRBV19 and TRBJ2-3, with D uncertain. This CDR3 comprises 15 residues. The germline V gene encodes CDR1 LNHDA and CDR2 SQIVND (reference sequence). Trimming removed 1 base at V and 4 bases at J, with 12 bases between.

The rearrangement uses TRBV5-6 and TRBJ1-4; 7 bases map to TRBD1. The V segment lost 3 bases and the J segment 8 bases; nucleotides outside the gene matches: 10. The CDR3 sequence is 15 residues long. The germline V gene has CDR1 SGHDT and CDR2 YYEEEE. The DNA of the CDR3 is TGTGCCAGCAGCTACAGGGGTACTCTACGGGAAAAACTGTTTTTT. This sequence encodes CASSYRGTLREKLFF.

The chain joins TRBV2 to TRBJ1-1, with a tentative D call TRBD1 (5 bases). Between the trimmed V and J ends, which lost 6 bases and 5 bases, there was a span of 19 bases. Looked up from germline, CDR1 is SNHLY and CDR2 is FYNNEI. This CDR3 is 15 amino acids long. The chain's CDR3 is CASRSGTLDRTEAFF. The CDR3 bases are TGTGCCAGCAGGTCCGGGACTCTTGATAGGACTGAAGCTTTCTTT.

The chain joins TRBV6-5 to TRBJ1-1; a weak D match, TRBD1 (6 bases). Germline V lookup: CDR1 MNHEY, CDR2 SVGAGI. Trimming took 6 bases from V and 6 from J, leaving 17 bases between them. This CDR3 region has 14 residues. The CDR3 is CASRTTQGRSEAFF. The CDR3 DNA reads TGTGCCAGCAGGACAACACAGGGTCGGTCTGAAGCTTTCTTT.

V gene TRBV18 combines with J gene TRBJ1-5; D is uncertain. Germline-derived CDR1 and CDR2 are KGHSH and LQKENI. The V gene lost 2 bases and the J gene lost 0 bases, with 17 bases spanning the gap. This CDR3 has 18 amino acids. The CDR3 loop is CASSPSPNSLYSNQPQHF. CDR3 sequence (DNA): TGTGCCAGCTCACCATCCCCGAATTCGCTATATAGCAATCAGCCCCAGCATTTT.

This chain links TRBV11-3 with TRBJ1-6, with D unclear. This CDR3 region has 13 residues. Germline V CDR1 and CDR2: SGHNT, YENEEA. Trimming left V 0 bases short and J 9 bases short, with 6 bases between. CDR3 sequence: CASSLDSGSPLHF. The CDR3 bases are TGTGCCAGCAGCTTAGATTCGGGTTCACCCCTCCACTTT.

As to this clone: The junction departs from the called germline gene at one end, perhaps through a read error. The V and J genes are TRBV19 and TRBJ2-5; D may be TRBD1 (5 bases). Per the germline V gene, CDR1 is LNHDA and CDR2 is SQIVND (reference sequence). CDR3 length equals 13 residues. In nucleotides, the CDR3 is TGTGCCAGTAGTATAGTAGGGGTTTCGGCATTGGACTTC. Amino acid sequence: CASSIVGVSALDF.

This sequence joins TRBV30 and TRBJ2-7; 9 bases agree with TRBD1. The V gene's germline CDR1 is GTSNPN and CDR2 SVGIG (reference sequence). The CDR3 totals 14 residues. Unmatched junction bases numbered 7, after V lost 7 bases and J lost 0 bases. CDR3 sequence (DNA): TGTGCCTACACACAGGGGGCGAGCTCCTACGAGCAGTACTTC. Protein: CAYTQGASSYEQYF. Variable domain in full (rest from reference TRBV30 and TRBJ2-7): SQTIHQWPATLVQPVGSPLSLECTVEGTSNPNLYWYRQAAGRGLQLLFYSVGIGQISSEVPQNLSASRPQDRQFILSSKKLLLSDSGFYLCAYTQGASSYEQYFGPGTRLTVT.

The chain uses TRBV2 and TRBJ1-6; 10 nucleotides agree with TRBD1. Trimming took 7 bases from V and 13 from J; bases not matched to a gene: 4. CDR3 size: 12 residues. CDR1 is SNHLY and CDR2 is FYNNEI in the germline V gene. This chain's CDR3 is CASMGTGEPLHF. Written as DNA, the CDR3 is TGTGCCAGCATGGGGACAGGGGAGCCCCTCCACTTT.